The sequence of this T cell receptor (beta chain) was determined in a study of CD8 T cells in ankylosing spondylitis. Broader study findings: Reactive arthritis synovial fluid and blood were previously reported to contain some motif variants. A motif of 8 or 9 highly homologous TCR beta variants was seen as apparently characteristic of ankylosing spondylitis blood. Clones linked to disease were reported to show significant enrichment in matched ankylosing spondylitis synovial fluid.

Molecular-barcoded quantitative 5'-RACE produced these TCR beta libraries. TCRdb reprocessed the 5' RACE reads via MiXCR and lists one record per CDR3 protein. The table lists roughly 370,000 distinct CDR3 sequences, around 24% of them singletons. This clonotype was seen at least ten times. No antigen is known for it. V lost 3 bases and J 0 bases, leaving 5 bases between the germline ends. The CDR3 contains 12 residues. Germline loops: CDR1 SQVTM, CDR2 ANQGSEA. Sequenced input: blood, either unsorted or a sorted T cell fraction (not recorded which). This clonotype was obtained from a male donor with ankylosing spondylitis. The chain employs TRBV29-1 and TRBJ2-5; D gene uncertain. CDR3 loop: CSVDLYQETQYF. The CDR3 DNA follows: TGCAGCGTTGATCTGTACCAAGAGACCCAGTACTTC.